This is a list of T cell receptor beta chains from one sample in a study of response to subunit inactivated influenza vaccine. TCRdb re-analysed the RT-PCR reads in MiXCR, keeping a single row per CDR3 protein. This table has approximately 700,000 distinct CDR3 sequences, approximately 14% appearing once. The sequences come from PBMCs from blood, collected 14 to 15 days before vaccination. The receptors were gathered from a man aged 50-59 years who received an inactivated influenza vaccine. Each CDR3 is given with its conserved first and last residue. A D gene is named only where the DNA matches it firmly. Clone size is stated in some rows and not others, as once, few, many or a class when expanded.

TRBJ1-1 TRBV29-1 - - TGCAGCGTTGAGGAGTCAGGTCAGAGGGAAGCTTTCTTT CSVEESGQREAFF
TRBJ2-1 TRBV15 TRBD2 many TGTGCCACCAGCAGAGATGTCTACGGACTAGCGGGAGCCGCGCAATCCTACAATGAGCAGTTCTTC CATSRDVYGLAGAAQSYNEQFF
TRBJ2-7 TRBV5-1 - - TGCGCCAGCAGGGGAAGGAGGGGAGAGCAGTACTTC CASRGRRGEQYF
TRBJ2-1 TRBV20-1 - few TGCAGTGCTAGAGATCAAGAGGGACTCTACAATGAGCAGTTCTTC CSARDQEGLYNEQFF
TRBJ2-1 TRBV11-2 - - TGTGCCAGCAGCTACCATGAGGAGAATGAGCAGTTCTTC CASSYHEENEQFF
TRBJ2-7 TRBV4-3 - few TGCGCCAGCAGCGCCACGGGGGCCGACGAGCAGTACTTC CASSATGADEQYF
TRBJ2-7 TRBV27 TRBD1 few TGTGCCAGCAGCCGCGGACAGGGATATAACGACGAGCAGTACTTC CASSRGQGYNDEQYF
TRBJ1-4 TRBV20-1 - - TGCAGTGGCCGGACAACAGCAACTAATGAAAAACTGTTTTTT CSGRTTATNEKLFF
TRBJ1-2 TRBV20-1 - many TGCAGTGCTAGAGAGGGCGGAAGGTATGGCTACACCTTC CSAREGGRYGYTF
TRBJ2-1 TRBV5-1 - few TGCGCCAGCAGCACATTCTCTGGCAATGAGCAGTTCTTC CASSTFSGNEQFF
TRBJ2-5 TRBV12-3/TRBV12-4 TRBD2 - TGTGCCAGCAGCACCCGGAGCGGGGGCCCCCCAGAGACCCAGTACTTC CASSTRSGGPPETQYF
TRBJ2-7 TRBV18 TRBD1 - TGTGCCAGCTCACCATCATCGACAGGGTTAATGGGGGAGCAGTACTTC CASSPSSTGLMGEQYF
TRBJ2-1 TRBV7-9 TRBD1 few TGTGCCAGCAGCTTCTTGGACAGGGCCAACGAGCAGTTCTTC CASSFLDRANEQFF
TRBJ2-1 TRBV21-1 - - TGTGCCAGCAGCAAAGTGCAGCGGGAGGCCTACAATGAGCAGTTCTTC CASSKVQREAYNEQFF
TRBJ2-1 TRBV29-1 - - TGCAGCGTCCACAGGGGTCGACTAGAACGTGGGGGTGAGCAGTTCTTC CSVHRGRLERGGEQFF
TRBJ2-7 TRBV11-2 TRBD2 few TGTGCCAGCAGCTTAGTCGGGGGGGACTTGAAGCAGTACTTC CASSLVGGDLKQYF
TRBJ1-1 TRBV5-1 TRBD1 few TGCGCCAGCAGCTTGGGGACAGGGGGGATGAACACTGAAGCTTTCTTT CASSLGTGGMNTEAFF
TRBJ2-1 TRBV6-2/TRBV6-3 TRBD1 many TGTGCCAGCAGGTCAGGGGGCTCCTACAATGAGCAGTTCTTC CASRSGGSYNEQFF
TRBJ2-1 TRBV4-2 TRBD2 few TGTGCCAGCAGCCAAGAGCCAGCGGGGGCTTACAATGAGCAGTTCTTC CASSQEPAGAYNEQFF
TRBJ2-3 TRBV5-5 - - TGTGCCAGCAGCTTGGCCACAGTACACACAGATACGCAGTATTTT CASSLATVHTDTQYF
TRBJ2-2 TRBV7-2 - - TGTGCCAGCAGCCCGCCCGTGGCCGGGGAGCTGTTTTTT CASSPPVAGELFF
TRBJ1-5 TRBV10-2 - many TGCGCCAGCAGTGAATCAGGCCGCAATCAGCCCCAGCATTTT CASSESGRNQPQHF
TRBJ2-2 TRBV6-5 - few TGTGCCAGCAGTTACTCGTTCACAGCGAACACCGGGGAGCTGTTTTTT CASSYSFTANTGELFF
TRBJ2-7 TRBV9 TRBD2 - TGTGCCAGCAGCGGGGAGGACGGGACTAGTGGTTACGAGCAGTACTTC CASSGEDGTSGYEQYF
TRBJ1-1 TRBV20-1 TRBD1 - TGCAGTGCTAGAGAACAGGGGGCGTCGGGTGCTGAAGCTTTCTTT CSAREQGASGAEAFF
TRBJ1-6 TRBV7-9 - - TGTGCCAGCAGCCCCAATACCCGGAATTCACCCCTCCACTTT CASSPNTRNSPLHF
TRBJ2-2 TRBV29-1 TRBD1 many TGCAGCGTGGCGCGGACAGGGGGCACCGGGGAGCTGTTTTTT CSVARTGGTGELFF
TRBJ1-2 TRBV20-1 - many TGCAGTGCTAGAGAACCGGGACCCCCAGCGGTCACCTTC CSAREPGPPAVTF
TRBJ2-7 TRBV7-8 - few TGTGCCAGCAGCTTACGGGTTGTGAAGTACTTC CASSLRVVKYF
TRBJ1-5 TRBV24-1 TRBD1 many TGTGCCACCAGTGATCCCGGGACAGCAAATCAGCCCCAGCATTTT CATSDPGTANQPQHF
TRBJ2-6 TRBV28 TRBD1 - TGTGCCAGCAGTTCCGGGACAGGGTCTTTTGGGGCCAACGTCCTGACTTTC CASSSGTGSFGANVLTF
TRBJ2-7 TRBV4-3 TRBD2 - TGCGCCAGCAGCCAAGGGCTAGCGGGAGGCAAAGAGCAGTACTTC CASSQGLAGGKEQYF
TRBJ2-7 TRBV4-3 - many TGCGCCAGCAGCCAAGAAGGGCAGGGAAGTGACGAGCAGTACTTC CASSQEGQGSDEQYF
TRBJ2-1 TRBV6-2/TRBV6-3 - - TGTGCCAGCAGTTATGGGAGCGGGCACTCCTACAATGAGCAGTTCTTC CASSYGSGHSYNEQFF
TRBJ2-1 TRBV12-3/TRBV12-4 - - TGCGCCAGCAGTTCGACCGCCAGGCGGCTGGTCTACAATGAGCAGTTCTTC CASSSTARRLVYNEQFF
TRBJ2-3 TRBV20-1 TRBD1 many TGCAGTGCTGACGGACAGGGGGCCCACACAGATACGCAGTATTTT CSADGQGAHTDTQYF
TRBJ2-1 TRBV20-1 TRBD2 few TGCAGTGCTAGAGATGTGCGGGAGGGCCGGGGTGAGCAGTTCTTC CSARDVREGRGEQFF